The entry below describes one TCR beta chain. The data stem from a study of blood T cell repertoires in COVID-19. V shed 7 bases and J 2 bases; nucleotides not matched to a gene: 6. There are 14 residues in the CDR3. Germline V gives CDR1 SQVTM, CDR2 ANQGSEA. The method was immunoSEQ multiplex PCR; TCRdb's version includes in-frame clones alone and lacks a portion of them. The data show under 300,000 clones, more than 75% seen once. The rearrangement links TRBV29-1 to TRBJ1-4; TRBD1 agrees at 8 bases. The sample was peripheral blood. The sequence came from a man of 80 years or more with acute or convalescent COVID-19. Written as DNA, the CDR3 is TGCAGCGGAGGGACAGGAGGGACTAATGAAAAACTGTTTTTT. This sequence encodes CSGGTGGTNEKLFF.